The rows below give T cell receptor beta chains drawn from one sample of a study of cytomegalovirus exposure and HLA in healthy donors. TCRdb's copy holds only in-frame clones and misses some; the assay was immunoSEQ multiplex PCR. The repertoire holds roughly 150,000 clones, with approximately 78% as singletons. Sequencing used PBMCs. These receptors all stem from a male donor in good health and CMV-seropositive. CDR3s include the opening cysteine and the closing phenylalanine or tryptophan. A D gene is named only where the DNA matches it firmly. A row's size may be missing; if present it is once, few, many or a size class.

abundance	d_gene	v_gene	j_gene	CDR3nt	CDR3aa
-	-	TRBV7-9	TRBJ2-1	TGTGCCAGCAGCTTAGCCCTGAGAGGGGGACGGGGCAATGAGCAGTTCTTC	CASSLALRGGRGNEQFF
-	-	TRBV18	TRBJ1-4	TGTGCCAGCAGCAGGGCTGAGAATGAAAAACTGTTTTTT	CASSRAENEKLFF
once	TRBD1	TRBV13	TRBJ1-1	TGTGCCAGCAGCCCGATGACAGGGGGAACTGAAGCTTTCTTT	CASSPMTGGTEAFF
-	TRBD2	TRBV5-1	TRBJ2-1	TGCGCCAGCAGCTTTAACCTAGCGGAACCATACAATGAGCAGTTCTTC	CASSFNLAEPYNEQFF
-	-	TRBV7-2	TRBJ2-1	TGTGCCAGCAGCTTTTCAAGCGACAGCTCCTACAATGAGCAGTTCTTC	CASSFSSDSSYNEQFF
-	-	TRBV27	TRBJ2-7	TGTGCCAGCAGTTCGACTAGAATCGCCGAGCAGTACTTC	CASSSTRIAEQYF
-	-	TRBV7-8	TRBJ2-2	TGTGCCAGCAGCTTAGGTCGCCGAGAGAACACCGGGGAGCTGTTTTTT	CASSLGRRENTGELFF
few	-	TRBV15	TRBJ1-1	TGTGCCACCAGCAGAGGGGGGCAATTGAACACTGAAGCTTTCTTT	CATSRGGQLNTEAFF
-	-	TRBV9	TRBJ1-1	TGTGCCAGCAGCGTAGGGATCGGGGGTAACACTGAAGCTTTCTTT	CASSVGIGGNTEAFF
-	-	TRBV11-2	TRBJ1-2	TGTGCCAGCAGCTTAGGGGAAGGAGGGTATAGTCAGTATGGCTACACCTTC	CASSLGEGGYSQYGYTF
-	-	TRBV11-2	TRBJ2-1	TGTGCCAGCAGCTTGTCCCCAGCGCCCACCGTCTACAATGAGCAGTTCTTC	CASSLSPAPTVYNEQFF
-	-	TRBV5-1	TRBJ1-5	TGCGCCAGCAGCCCCCAGGGGTTCGATCAGCCCCAGCATTTT	CASSPQGFDQPQHF
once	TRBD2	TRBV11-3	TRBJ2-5	TGTGCCAGCAGCCCGGGGACTAGCGGAACCCAGTACTTC	CASSPGTSGTQYF
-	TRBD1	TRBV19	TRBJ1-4	TGTGCCAGTAGCGACAGGGTAGCAACTAATGAAAAACTGTTTTTT	CASSDRVATNEKLFF
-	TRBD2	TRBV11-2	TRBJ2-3	TGTGCCAGCAGCGTAGGACTAGCAAGCACAGATACGCAGTATTTT	CASSVGLASTDTQYF
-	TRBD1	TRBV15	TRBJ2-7	TGTGCCACCAGCAGAGTTGAAGGGGGCAGGTACGAGCAGTACTTC	CATSRVEGGRYEQYF
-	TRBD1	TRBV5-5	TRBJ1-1	TGTGCCAGCAGCTTGCAGGGGGCGACTGAAGCTTTCTTT	CASSLQGATEAFF
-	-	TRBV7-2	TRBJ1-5	TGTGCCAGCAGCCGACAACCTCCCGACAATCAGCCCCAGCATTTT	CASSRQPPDNQPQHF
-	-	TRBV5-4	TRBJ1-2	TGTGCCAGCAGCCGGGAGGCTAACTATGGCTACACCTTC	CASSREANYGYTF
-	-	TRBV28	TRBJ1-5	TGTGCCAGCAGTTCGACTCCTACGCCGAGCAATCAGCCCCAGCATTTT	CASSSTPTPSNQPQHF
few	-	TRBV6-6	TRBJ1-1	TGTGCCTCACCGTCCCCCCGGGGTGAAGCTTTCTTT	CASPSPRGEAFF
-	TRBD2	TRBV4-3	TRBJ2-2	TGCGCCAGCAGCCAATCGGGACTAGCGGGACGATTCACCGGGGAGCTGTTTTTT	CASSQSGLAGRFTGELFF
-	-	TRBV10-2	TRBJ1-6	TGCGCCAGCAGTGCTCAGTATAATTCACCCCTCCACTTT	CASSAQYNSPLHF
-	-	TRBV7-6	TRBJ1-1	TGTGCCAGCAGCTTTAACAGAATGAACACTGAAGCTTTCTTT	CASSFNRMNTEAFF
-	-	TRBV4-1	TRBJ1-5	TGCGCCAGCAGCCAAGATGCAGGGTGGAGCAATCAGCCCCAGCATTTT	CASSQDAGWSNQPQHF
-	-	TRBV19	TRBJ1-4	TGTGCCAGTATGAGCATAACAACTAATGAAAAACTGTTTTTT	CASMSITTNEKLFF
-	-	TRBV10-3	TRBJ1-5	TGTGCCACGACTGGGGAGGCCCCGGGTAGCAATCAGCCCCAGCATTTT	CATTGEAPGSNQPQHF
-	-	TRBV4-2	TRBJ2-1	TGTGCCAGCAGCCAAGAAGTAGAACGCAATGAGCAGTTCTTC	CASSQEVERNEQFF
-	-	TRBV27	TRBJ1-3	TGTGCCAGCAGTATACAGGGATACTCCTCTGGAAACACCATATATTTT	CASSIQGYSSGNTIYF
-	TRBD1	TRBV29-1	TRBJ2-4	TGCAGCGGCGGATCCGGGACAGGGCAAAACATTCAGTACTTC	CSGGSGTGQNIQYF
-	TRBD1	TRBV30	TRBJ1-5	TGTGCCTGGAGTGTACGCGACAGGGCAAATCAGCCCCAGCATTTT	CAWSVRDRANQPQHF
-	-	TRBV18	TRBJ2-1	TGTGCCAGCTCACCGGGGGGTAGCTCCTACAATGAGCAGTTCTTC	CASSPGGSSYNEQFF
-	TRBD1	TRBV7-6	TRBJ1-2	TGTGCCAGCAGCCCAGGACAGGCCCCTAGGGGCTACACCTTC	CASSPGQAPRGYTF
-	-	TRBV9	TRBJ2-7	TGTGCCAGCAGCGTAGGGGGTGGGGCAGGGTACGAGCAGTACTTC	CASSVGGGAGYEQYF
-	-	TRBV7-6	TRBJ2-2	TGTGCCAGCAGCCTTCAAGGGGGGACAGCCACCGGGGAGCTGTTTTTT	CASSLQGGTATGELFF
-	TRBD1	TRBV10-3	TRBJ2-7	TGTGCCATCAGTCCCGGGACAGGGACCTCCTACGAGCAGTACTTC	CAISPGTGTSYEQYF
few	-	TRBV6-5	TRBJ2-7	TGTGCCAGCAGTGCGGTTGAGGGAAGAGGCGAGCAGTACTTC	CASSAVEGRGEQYF
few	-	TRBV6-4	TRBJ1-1	TGTGCCAGCAGACCAGTTACAGGGAGTAACACTGAAGCTTTCTTT	CASRPVTGSNTEAFF
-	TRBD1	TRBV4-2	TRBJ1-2	TGTGCCAGCAGCCAAGATAGTCCGGGACAGAGTATGGGCTACACCTTC	CASSQDSPGQSMGYTF
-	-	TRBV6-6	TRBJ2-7	TGTGCCAGCAGTTACCTGACTAGTCACGAGCAGTACTTC	CASSYLTSHEQYF
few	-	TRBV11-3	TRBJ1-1	TGTGCCAGCAGCCCCGGACAGCTGAACACTGAAGCTTTCTTT	CASSPGQLNTEAFF